This TCR beta chain came from a study of CD8 T cells in Susac syndrome (dated by TCRdb to between 2019 and 2020). Notes on the research overall: Whether CD8+ T cell activation and differentiation in Susac syndrome was antigen driven was tested using repertoire sequencing. Clonality of the CD8+ T cell repertoire was compared between roughly eleven healthy donors, roughly 14 Susac syndrome patients and around 15 multiple sclerosis patients. What the work shows at the level of the full study, not this receptor alone: The TCR sequencing and HLA analysis was acknowledged to have included a relatively small number of individuals.

RNA was extracted using the RNeasy kit, and 0.5 to 1 microgram was reverse transcribed with random hexamers. The immunoSEQ multiplex PCR assay, covering 54 Vbeta and 13 Jbeta segments, was used to amplify TCR beta CDR3 regions. PCR amplification bias was corrected by using a synthetic template baseline for primer optimization and computational correction. Per the source publication's procedure: Reads were assigned to V, D and J genes according to IMGT and analyzed in immunoSEQ Analyzer, with only productive sequences retained. Clonality was calculated as one minus the Shannon entropy normalized by log2 of the number of productive unique sequences. For each patient and control, public and private clones were evaluated within the 100 most prevalent clones. A clone was defined as Susac-specific if it was absent from the healthy and MS cohorts, from some 1,100 published viral clones and from other ImmuneACCESS disease sequences. In TCRdb, the public reads were trimmed at Q25 with fastp and aligned with MiXCR, with productive beta chains retained. Every CDR3 protein is listed once, alongside the most common genes and DNA of its rows. The V and J calls, along with clone size, are taken from TCRdb and not from the paper's own processing. For this sample there are approximately 220,000 distinct CDR3 sequences; about 90% appear just once. The ten largest make up approximately 0.13% of the sample.

Points on this clonotype: The specificity of this receptor is unknown. Within one base of it there is no much larger clone, and no base qualities were kept.

Peripheral blood CD8+ and CD4+ T cells from healthy donors, Susac syndrome patients and multiple sclerosis patients were profiled by high-throughput TCR beta sequencing. Multiple sclerosis controls were treatment-naive patients with stable or active relapsing-remitting disease fulfilling revised McDonald criteria. Bulk CD8+ and CD4+ T cells were purified magnetically by negative isolation, whereas CD8+ TEMRA cells were enriched by FACS. Blood was drawn into EDTA tubes, processed within 24 hours, and PBMCs were isolated by density gradient centrifugation. PBMCs intended for TCR sequencing were cryopreserved in liquid nitrogen and were subsequently thawed in a 37 degrees C water bath. The sorted or isolated CD4+, CD8+ and CD8+ TEMRA cells reached a purity of at least 90%. For this chain, trimming is 5 bases at the V end and 4 bases at the J end, and the number of junction bases without a gene match is 13. The CDR3 sequence holds 18 residues, the cysteine and phenylalanine included. The kept DNA is CDR3 alone, 54 bases in frame from the first base.

The source material was CD8+ T cells from PBMCs. This chain is built from TRBV12-3 or TRBV12-4 and TRBJ2-3; the central 12 bases match TRBD2. The receptor's source is a human donor with multiple sclerosis. The DNA sequence is given as TGTGCCAGCAGTGAACTCGAGACTAGCGGGAGCGGGGCAGATACGCAGTATTTT. Its product reads: CASSELETSGSGADTQYF.